This T cell receptor (beta chain) emerged from a study of liver allograft versus peripheral blood T cells. For the study at large: The authors compared T cell receptor repertoires in transplanted livers with recipients' peripheral blood repertoires. Study-wide findings and caveats: Liver allograft and peripheral blood T cell receptor repertoires reportedly differed.

TCRdb re-analysed the reads in MiXCR, keeping a single row per CDR3 protein. The profile shows approximately 4,000 distinct CDR3 sequences, around 16% of them singletons. This clonotype is labeled medium-sized. Its antigen is as yet unknown. Germline values: CDR1 LNHDA, CDR2 SQIVND (reference sequence). This CDR3 is 15 amino acids long. Trimming removed 3 bases from V and 0 bases from J; junction bases left unmatched: 2. V and J are TRBV19 and TRBJ1-5; 7 nucleotides line up with TRBD1. The TCR was taken from a human patient who had a liver transplant. Some T cells may trace back to the graft donor. CDR3 nucleotide sequence: TGTGCCAGTAGTATGAGGGACAGTAGCAATCAGCCCCAGCATTTT. Translation: CASSMRDSSNQPQHF.